This TCR beta chain derives from a study of blood T cell repertoires in COVID-19. Clones were read by immunoSEQ multiplex PCR, and TCRdb kept only the in-frame ones, dropping some. The sample has 110,000 to 150,000 clones; 60% to 85% are singletons. The trim removed 4 bases at V and 5 bases at J, leaving 9 bases unmatched. CDR1 is SGHNT, CDR2 YYREEE, per germline (reference sequence). CDR3 length: 16 amino acids. V is TRBV5-4 and J is TRBJ2-5; TRBD2 matches 12 bases. What was sequenced was peripheral blood. This TCR derives from a woman aged 55-75 years with acute or convalescent COVID-19. The CDR3 bases are TGTGCCAGCAGCCTGCCCGGACTAGCGGGAAGTGAGACCCAGTACTTC. Translated: CASSLPGLAGSETQYF.